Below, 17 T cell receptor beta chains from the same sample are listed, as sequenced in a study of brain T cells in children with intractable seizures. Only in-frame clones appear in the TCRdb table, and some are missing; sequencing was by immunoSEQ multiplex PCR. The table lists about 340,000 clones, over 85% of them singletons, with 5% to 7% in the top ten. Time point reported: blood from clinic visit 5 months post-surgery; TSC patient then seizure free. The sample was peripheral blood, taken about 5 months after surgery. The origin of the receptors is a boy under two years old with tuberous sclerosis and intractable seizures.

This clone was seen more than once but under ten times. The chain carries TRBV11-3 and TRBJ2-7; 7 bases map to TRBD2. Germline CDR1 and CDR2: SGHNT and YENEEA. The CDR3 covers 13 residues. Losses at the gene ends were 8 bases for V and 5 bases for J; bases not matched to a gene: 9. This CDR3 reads CASFGGSDNEQYF. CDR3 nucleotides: TGTGCCAGCTTCGGCGGGAGTGATAACGAGCAGTACTTC. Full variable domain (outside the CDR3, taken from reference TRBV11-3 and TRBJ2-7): EAGVVQSPRYKIIEKKQPVAFWCNPISGHNTLYWYLQNLGQGPELLIRYENEEAVDDSQLPKDRFSAERLKGVDSTLKIQPAELGDSAVYLCASFGGSDNEQYFGPGTRLTVT.

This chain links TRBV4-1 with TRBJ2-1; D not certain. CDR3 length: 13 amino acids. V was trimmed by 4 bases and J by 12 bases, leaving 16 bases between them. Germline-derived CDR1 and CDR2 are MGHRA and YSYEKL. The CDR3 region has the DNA TGCGCCAGCAGCCTCCCGGAGAGGCCGGGGCAGTTCTTC. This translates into CASSLPERPGQFF.

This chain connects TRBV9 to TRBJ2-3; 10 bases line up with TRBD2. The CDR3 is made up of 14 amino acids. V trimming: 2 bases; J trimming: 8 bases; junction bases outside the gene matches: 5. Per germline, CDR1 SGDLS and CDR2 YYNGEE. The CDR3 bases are TGTGCCAGCAGCGTTACTAGCGGGGAAGTTACGCAGTATTTT. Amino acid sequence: CASSVTSGEVTQYF.

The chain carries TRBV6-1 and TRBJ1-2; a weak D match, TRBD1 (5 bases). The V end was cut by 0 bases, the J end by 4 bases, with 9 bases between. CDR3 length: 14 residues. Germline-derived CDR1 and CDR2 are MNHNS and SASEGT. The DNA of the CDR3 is TGTGCCAGCAGTGAAGCGCCAGGGTCCTATGGCTACACCTTC. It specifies CASSEAPGSYGYTF.

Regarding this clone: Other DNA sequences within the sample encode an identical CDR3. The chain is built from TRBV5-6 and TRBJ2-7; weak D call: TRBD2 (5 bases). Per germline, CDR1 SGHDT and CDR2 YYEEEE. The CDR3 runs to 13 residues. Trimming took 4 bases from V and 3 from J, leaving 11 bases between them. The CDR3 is CASSLRRDYEQYF. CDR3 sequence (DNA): TGTGCCAGCAGCCTCCGACGGGACTACGAGCAGTACTTC.

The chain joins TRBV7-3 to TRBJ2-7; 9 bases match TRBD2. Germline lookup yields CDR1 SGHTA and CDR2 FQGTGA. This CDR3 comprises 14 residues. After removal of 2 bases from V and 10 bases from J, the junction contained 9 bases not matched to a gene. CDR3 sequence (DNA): TGTGCCAGCAGCTTAGAGTTGGCTAGCGGGATCCAGTACTTC. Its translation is CASSLELASGIQYF.

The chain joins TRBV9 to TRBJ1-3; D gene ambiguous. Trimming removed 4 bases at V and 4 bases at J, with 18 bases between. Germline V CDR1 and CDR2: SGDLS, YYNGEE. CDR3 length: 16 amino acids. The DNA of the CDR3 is TGTGCCAGCAGCACCCGACAATCAGAAGTAGGAAACACCATATATTTT. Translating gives CASSTRQSEVGNTIYF.

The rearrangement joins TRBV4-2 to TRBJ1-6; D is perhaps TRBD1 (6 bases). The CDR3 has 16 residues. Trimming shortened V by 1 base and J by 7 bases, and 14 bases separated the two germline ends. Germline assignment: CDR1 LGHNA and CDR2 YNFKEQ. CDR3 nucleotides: TGTGCCAGCAGCCAAGGTCGGGGGGCGTCCAATTCACCCCTCCACTTT. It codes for CASSQGRGASNSPLHF.

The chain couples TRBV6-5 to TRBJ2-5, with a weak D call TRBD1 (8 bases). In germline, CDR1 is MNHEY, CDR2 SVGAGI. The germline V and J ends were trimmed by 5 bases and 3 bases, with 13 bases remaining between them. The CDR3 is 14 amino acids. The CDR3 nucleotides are TGTGCCAGCAGTCGACAGGGGACTAAAGAGACCCAGTACTTC. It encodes CASSRQGTKETQYF.

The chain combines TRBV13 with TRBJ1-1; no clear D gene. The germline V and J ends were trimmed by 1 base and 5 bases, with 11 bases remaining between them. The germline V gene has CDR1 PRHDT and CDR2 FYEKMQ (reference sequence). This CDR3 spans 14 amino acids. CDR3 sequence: CASSLAVGRTEAFF. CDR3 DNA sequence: TGTGCCAGCAGCTTAGCAGTGGGGAGGACTGAAGCTTTCTTT.

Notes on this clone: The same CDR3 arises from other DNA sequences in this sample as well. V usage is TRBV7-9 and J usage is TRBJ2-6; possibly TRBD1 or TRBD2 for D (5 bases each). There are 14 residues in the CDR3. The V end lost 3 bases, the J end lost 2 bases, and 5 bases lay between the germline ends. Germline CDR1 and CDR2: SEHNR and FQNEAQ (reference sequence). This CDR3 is CASSLGAGANVLTF. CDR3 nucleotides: TGTGCCAGCAGCTTGGGGGCTGGGGCCAACGTCCTGACTTTC.

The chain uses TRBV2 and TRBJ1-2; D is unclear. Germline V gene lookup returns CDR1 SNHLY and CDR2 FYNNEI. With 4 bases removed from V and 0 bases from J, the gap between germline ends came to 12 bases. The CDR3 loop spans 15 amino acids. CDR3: CASSGAVKANYGYTF. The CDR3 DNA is TGTGCCAGCAGTGGGGCAGTTAAAGCTAACTATGGCTACACCTTC.

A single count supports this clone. CDR3 residues: CASSLVPPDSYEQYF. The CDR3 region has the DNA TGCGCCAGCAGCTTGGTTCCTCCCGACTCCTACGAGCAGTACTTC. The rearrangement links TRBV5-1 to TRBJ2-7; no definite D call. Germline-derived CDR1 and CDR2 are SGHRS and YFSETQ. This CDR3 region has 15 residues. V lost 0 bases, J lost 0 bases, and 10 bases lay in between.

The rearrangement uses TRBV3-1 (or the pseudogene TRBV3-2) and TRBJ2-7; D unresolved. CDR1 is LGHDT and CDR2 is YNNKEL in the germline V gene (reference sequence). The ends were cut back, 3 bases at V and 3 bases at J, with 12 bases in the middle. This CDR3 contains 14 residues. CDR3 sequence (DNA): TGTGCCAGCAGCCAGGGTCGTGCTGTCTACGAGCAGTACTTC. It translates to CASSQGRAVYEQYF.

CDR3 residues: CASSFIYPGGTGELFF. The CDR3 DNA is TGTGCCAGCAGCTTTATTTATCCCGGGGGAACCGGGGAGCTGTTTTTT. The V gene is TRBV7-9, the J gene TRBJ2-2; weak D call: TRBD2 (6 bases). Trimming left V 3 bases short and J 5 bases short, with 16 bases between. Germline lookup yields CDR1 SEHNR and CDR2 FQNEAQ (reference sequence). The CDR3 runs to 16 residues.

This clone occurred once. CDR3 region: CASSQGLTAYSYEQYF. CDR3 nucleotide sequence: TGCGCCAGCAGCCAAGGTCTGACAGCCTATTCCTACGAGCAGTACTTC. J is TRBJ2-7 and V is TRBV4-1, with D maybe TRBD1 (5 bases). Trimming took off 1 base at V and 1 base at J, with 14 bases between the two ends. The CDR3 sequence is 16 residues long. Germline V gene sequence: CDR1 MGHRA, CDR2 YSYEKL.

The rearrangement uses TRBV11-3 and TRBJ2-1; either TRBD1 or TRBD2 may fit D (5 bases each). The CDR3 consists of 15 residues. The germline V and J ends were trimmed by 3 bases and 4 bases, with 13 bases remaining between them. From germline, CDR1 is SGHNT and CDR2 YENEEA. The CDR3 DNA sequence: TGTGCCAGCAGCTTTAAACTAGAGGGGTACAATGAGCAGTTCTTC. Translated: CASSFKLEGYNEQFF.